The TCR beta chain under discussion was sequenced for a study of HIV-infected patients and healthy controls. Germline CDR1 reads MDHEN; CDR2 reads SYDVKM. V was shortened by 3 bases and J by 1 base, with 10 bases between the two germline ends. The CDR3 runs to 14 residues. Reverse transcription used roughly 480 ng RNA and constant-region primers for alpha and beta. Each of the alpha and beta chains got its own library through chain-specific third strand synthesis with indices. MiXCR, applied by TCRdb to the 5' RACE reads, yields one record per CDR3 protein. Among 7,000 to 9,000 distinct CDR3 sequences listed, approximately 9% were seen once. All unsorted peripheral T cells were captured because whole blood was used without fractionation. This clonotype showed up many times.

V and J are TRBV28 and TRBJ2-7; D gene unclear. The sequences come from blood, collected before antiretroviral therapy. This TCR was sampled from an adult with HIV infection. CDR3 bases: TGTGCCAGCAGTTTCGAATACAAATCCTACGAGCAGTACTTC. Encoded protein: CASSFEYKSYEQYF.